Listed here are 8 T cell receptor beta chains from one sample, sequenced in a study of cytomegalovirus exposure and HLA in healthy donors. The PCR was carried out with 60 Vbeta primers and 13 Jbeta primers. TCRdb's table, derived via immunoSEQ multiplex PCR, lists solely in-frame clones and lacks some. This table has some 130,000 clones, approximately 85% appearing once. Input material: PBMCs. These receptors were obtained from a woman aged 25 to 45 in good health and CMV-seropositive.

The chain employs TRBV11-2 and TRBJ1-2, with 11 bases lining up with TRBD1. Trimming removed 2 bases from V and 3 bases from J; junction bases left unmatched: 5. CDR3 length: 16 amino acids. The germline gives CDR1 SGHAT, CDR2 FQNNGV. Written as DNA, the CDR3 is TGTGCCAGCAGCTTAACCGGACAGGGGGCTTACTATGGCTACACCTTC. It specifies CASSLTGQGAYYGYTF.

V usage is TRBV6-5 and J usage is TRBJ1-2; no clear D gene. The CDR3 spans 15 residues. Germline assignment: CDR1 MNHEY and CDR2 SVGAGI. With 3 bases removed from V and 4 bases from J, the gap between germline ends came to 15 bases. The chain's CDR3 is CASSYTNREVYGYTF. CDR3 sequence (DNA): TGTGCCAGCAGTTATACAAACCGTGAGGTCTATGGCTACACCTTC.

CDR3 in DNA: TGTGCCAGCAGTTACTCCGGGACAGGGGGCTACGAGCAGTACTTC. Encoded protein: CASSYSGTGGYEQYF. The chain recombines TRBV6-5 with TRBJ2-5; 11 positions match TRBD1. Matching the DNA end better, TRBJ2-7 makes the J call doubtful. The CDR3 is made up of 15 amino acids. In germline, CDR1 is MNHEY, CDR2 SVGAGI.

The chain couples TRBV4-1 to TRBJ1-2; TRBD1 aligns across 8 bases. The CDR3 consists of 15 residues. Trimming took 1 base from V and 6 from J; bases not matched to a gene: 7. CDR1 MGHRA and CDR2 YSYEKL come from the germline V gene. CDR3 loop: CASSQVDREKNGYTF. For the CDR3, the DNA is TGCGCCAGCAGCCAAGTGGACAGGGAAAAAAATGGCTACACCTTC.

J is TRBJ2-5 and V is TRBV5-6, with D hard to call. The germline V and J ends were trimmed by 4 bases and 7 bases, with 8 bases remaining between them. The CDR3 is made up of 11 amino acids. The germline V gene encodes CDR1 SGHDT and CDR2 YYEEEE. CDR3 sequence reads: CASSLGGTQYF. The CDR3 bases are TGTGCCAGCAGCCTAGGTGGGACCCAGTACTTC.

The chain employs TRBV5-6 and TRBJ2-7; maybe TRBD2 (6 bases). The CDR3 is 14 residues long. V lost 5 bases and J lost 1, with 13 bases in between. From germline, CDR1 is SGHDT and CDR2 YYEEEE. The CDR3 DNA is TGTGCCAGCAGACGAGCGGGTTATTCCTACGAGCAGTACTTC. Its protein product is CASRRAGYSYEQYF. Supplemented by reference TRBV5-6 and TRBJ2-7, the full variable domain reads DAGVTQSPTHLIKTRGQQVTLRCSPKSGHDTVSWYQQALGQGPQFIFQYYEEEERQRGNFPDRFSGHQFPNYSSELNVNALLLGDSALYLCASRRAGYSYEQYFGPGTRLTVT.

The chain is built from TRBV9 and TRBJ1-4; D is unclear. This CDR3 is 14 amino acids long. Trimming stripped 1 base from V and 8 bases from J, with 12 bases between. CDR1 is SGDLS, CDR2 YYNGEE, per germline. The CDR3 protein is CASSVQSGGEKLFF. The CDR3 nucleotides read TGTGCCAGCAGCGTACAATCAGGAGGCGAAAAACTGTTTTTT.

The V and J genes are TRBV28 and TRBJ1-1; the match to TRBD1 covers 8 bases. The CDR3 length is 16 residues. Trimming took 7 bases from V and 1 from J; bases not matched to a gene: 11. Germline CDR1 is MDHEN and CDR2 is SYDVKM. The CDR3 bases are TGTGCCAGCAAAAGGGCAGGGGGCGGTTGGAACACTGAAGCTTTCTTT. Its protein product is CASKRAGGGWNTEAFF.